This T cell receptor beta chain originates from a study of cytomegalovirus exposure and HLA in healthy donors. 60 Vbeta and 13 Jbeta primers were used in PCR. TCRdb's copy holds only in-frame clones and misses some; the assay was immunoSEQ multiplex PCR. This repertoire shows some 160,000 clones, roughly 79% found once; its top ten account for around 7%. CDR3 length equals 14 residues. With 4 bases clipped from V and 5 bases from J, the junction kept 10 bases outside the gene matches. From germline, CDR1 is SQVTM and CDR2 ANQGSEA. The chain employs TRBV29-1 and TRBJ2-7, with TRBD1 identical over 8 bases. What was sequenced was PBMCs. The TCR originated in a woman in her thirties or forties in good health and CMV-seropositive. The CDR3 coding sequence is TGCAGCGTTGGTCGCGGGACAGGCCTACACGAGCAGTACTTC. It translates to CSVGRGTGLHEQYF.